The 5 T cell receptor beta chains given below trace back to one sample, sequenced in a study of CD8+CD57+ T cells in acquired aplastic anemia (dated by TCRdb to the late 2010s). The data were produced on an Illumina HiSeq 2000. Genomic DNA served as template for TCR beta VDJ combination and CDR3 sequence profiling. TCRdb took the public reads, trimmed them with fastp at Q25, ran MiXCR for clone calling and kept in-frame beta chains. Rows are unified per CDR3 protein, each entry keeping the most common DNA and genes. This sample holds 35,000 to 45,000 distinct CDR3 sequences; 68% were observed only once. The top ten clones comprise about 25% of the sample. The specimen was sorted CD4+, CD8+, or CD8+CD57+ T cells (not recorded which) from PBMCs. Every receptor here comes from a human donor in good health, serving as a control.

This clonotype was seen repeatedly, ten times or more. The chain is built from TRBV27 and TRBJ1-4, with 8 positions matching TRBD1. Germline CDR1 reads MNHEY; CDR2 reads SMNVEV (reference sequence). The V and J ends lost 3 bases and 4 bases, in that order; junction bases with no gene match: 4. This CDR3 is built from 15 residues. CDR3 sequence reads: CASSFRTGLNEKLFF. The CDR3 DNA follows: TGTGCCAGCAGTTTCCGGACAGGGCTTAATGAAAAACTGTTTTTT.

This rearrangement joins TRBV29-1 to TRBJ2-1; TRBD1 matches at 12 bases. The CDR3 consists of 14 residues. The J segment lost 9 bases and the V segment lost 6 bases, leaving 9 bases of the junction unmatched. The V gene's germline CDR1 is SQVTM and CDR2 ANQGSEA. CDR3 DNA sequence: TGCAGCGTCCAGGCCGGGACAGGGGGCAGTGAGCAGTTCTTC. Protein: CSVQAGTGGSEQFF.

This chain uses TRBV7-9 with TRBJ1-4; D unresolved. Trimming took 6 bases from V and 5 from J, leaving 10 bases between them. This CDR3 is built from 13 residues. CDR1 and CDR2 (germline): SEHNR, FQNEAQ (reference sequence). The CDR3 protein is CASSPSWNEKLFF. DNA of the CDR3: TGTGCCAGCAGTCCTTCATGGAATGAAAAACTGTTTTTT.

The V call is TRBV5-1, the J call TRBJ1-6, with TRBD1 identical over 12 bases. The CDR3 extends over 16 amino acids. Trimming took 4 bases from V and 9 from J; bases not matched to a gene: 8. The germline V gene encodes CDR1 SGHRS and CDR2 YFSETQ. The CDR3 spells CASSTGQGAQSSPLHF. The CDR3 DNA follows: TGCGCCAGCAGCACGGGACAGGGGGCGCAAAGTTCACCCCTCCACTTT.

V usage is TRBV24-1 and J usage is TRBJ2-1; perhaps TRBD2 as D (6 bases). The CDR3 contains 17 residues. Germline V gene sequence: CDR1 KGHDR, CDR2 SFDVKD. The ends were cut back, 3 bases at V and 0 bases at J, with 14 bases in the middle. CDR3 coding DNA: TGTGCCACCAGTGATATCGGGGGAGTTAGCTCCTACAATGAGCAGTTCTTC. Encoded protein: CATSDIGGVSSYNEQFF.